The present entry profiles one TCR beta chain with its context. These data originate in a study of blood T cell repertoires in COVID-19. Whole-study context: The origin of the acute and convalescent COVID-19 samples was the United States, Italy and Spain. The cDNA or gDNA used as material had been derived from T cells, B-cell-depleted T cells, or PBMCs.

Original handling: From reference gene primer amplification, estimates of nucleated cell counts were derived. Measured with immunoSEQ multiplex PCR; TCRdb has only the in-frame clones, and not every one. The V and J calls and clone size were taken over from that table, and D and trimming were inferred from the DNA. The table records some 250,000 clones, 75% to 85% of them present only once. The CDR3 extends over 13 amino acids. CDR1 is SGHRS and CDR2 is YFSETQ in the germline V gene. V was pared by 0 bases and J by 0 bases, with 3 bases between. The receptor comes from a woman aged 60 to 75 with active or convalescent COVID-19. Sequencing was performed on peripheral blood. The chain combines TRBV5-1 with TRBJ1-1; D gene unclear. CDR3 residues: CASSLVMNTEAFF. The CDR3 region has the DNA TGCGCCAGCAGCTTGGTAATGAACACTGAAGCTTTCTTT.